The 25 T cell receptor beta chains reported below all come from one sample, sequenced in a study of shared clonotypes between healthy human individuals (dated by TCRdb to 2020 to 2021). The library came from the immunoSEQ multiplex PCR assay. This immuneACCESS table, as held by TCRdb, lists in-frame sequences with V and J called but not all clones. Of the missing ones, under half trace to an unresolved V gene in checked studies; the others have no known cause. The sample records about 1.4 million clones, roughly 95% of which are singletons. The ten biggest clones cover about 1% of the sample. Sample: naive CD4+ T cells sorted from blood. The cell subset or site label for this specimen denotes: CD45RA+ positively selected. The origin of the receptors is a man younger than 40 in good health.

The chain employs TRBV7-8 and TRBJ2-6; 8 bases agree with TRBD1. Unmatched junction bases numbered 3, after V lost 2 bases and J lost 0 bases. Germline V lookup: CDR1 SGHVS, CDR2 FQNEAQ. The length of the CDR3 is 17 residues. In DNA form, the CDR3 reads TGTGCCAGCAGCTTAAGGGACAGGCCCTCTGGGGCCAACGTCCTGACTTTC. It encodes CASSLRDRPSGANVLTF. Looking up the rest from reference TRBV7-8 and TRBJ2-6 gives the full variable domain: GAGVSQSPRYKVAKRGQDVALRCDPISGHVSLFWYQQALGQGPEFLTYFQNEAQLDKSGLPSDRFFAERPEGSVSTLKIQRTQQEDSAVYLCASSLRDRPSGANVLTFGAGSRLTVL.

The chain joins TRBV6-1 to TRBJ2-7; D may be TRBD1 or TRBD2 (5 bases each). CDR1 is MNHNS and CDR2 is SASEGT in the germline V gene. V was pared by 2 bases and J by 1 base, with 9 bases between. CDR3 size: 14 residues. The CDR3 sequence: CASSELGPSYEQYF. The CDR3 nucleotides are TGTGCCAGCAGTGAATTGGGACCTTCCTACGAGCAGTACTTC.

To note about this clone: Other nucleotide sequences in the sample specify the same CDR3. The rearrangement uses TRBV9 and TRBJ1-5; D not certain. V lost 0 bases and J lost 0, with 4 bases in between. This CDR3 region has 14 residues. CDR1 is SGDLS and CDR2 is YYNGEE in the germline V gene. The CDR3 here is CASSVASSNQPQHF. CDR3 DNA: TGTGCCAGCAGCGTAGCGAGTAGCAATCAGCCCCAGCATTTT.

A note on this clone: In the same sample, other DNA sequences code for this CDR3. This chain connects TRBV18 to TRBJ2-3; the match to TRBD1 covers 7 bases. CDR3 length: 15 residues. Germline CDR1 is KGHSH and CDR2 is LQKENI. With 3 bases clipped from V and 1 base from J, the junction kept 4 bases outside the gene matches. CDR3 in amino acids: CASSPRQGGTDTQYF. CDR3 DNA: TGTGCCAGCTCACCTCGACAGGGTGGCACAGATACGCAGTATTTT.

This chain connects TRBV7-9 to TRBJ1-1, with D perhaps matching TRBD1 (6 bases). This CDR3 is built from 17 residues. The germline CDR1 and CDR2 sequences are SEHNR and FQNEAQ (reference sequence). V shed 5 bases and J shed 0 bases, with 19 bases lying between them. CDR3 in DNA: TGTGCCAGCAGCCTCGGGACAAGCCACACCATGAACACTGAAGCTTTCTTT. Protein product: CASSLGTSHTMNTEAFF.

The chain carries TRBV7-6 and TRBJ2-3; D is uncertain. Germline V CDR1 and CDR2: SGHVS, FNYEAQ. V lost 1 base, J lost 2 bases, and 10 bases lay in between. The CDR3 totals 15 residues. The CDR3 loop is CASSLGPTNTDTQYF. The CDR3 coding sequence is TGTGCCAGCAGCTTAGGACCCACAAACACAGATACGCAGTATTTT. Full variable domain (remainder filled in from reference TRBV7-6 and TRBJ2-3): GAGVSQSPRYKVTKRGQDVALRCDPISGHVSLYWYRQALGQGPEFLTYFNYEAQQDKSGLPNDRFSAERPEGSISTLTIQRTEQRDSAMYRCASSLGPTNTDTQYFGPGTRLTVL.

J is TRBJ2-7 and V is TRBV6-6, with D uncertain. This CDR3 comprises 15 residues. In germline, CDR1 is MNHNY, CDR2 SVGAGI (reference sequence). V was trimmed by 3 bases and J by 0 bases, leaving 12 bases between them. This chain's CDR3 is CASSYETVSSYEQYF. The CDR3 coding sequence is TGTGCCAGCAGTTATGAGACGGTGAGCTCCTACGAGCAGTACTTC.

The rearrangement joins TRBV4-3 to TRBJ2-1; D perhaps matches TRBD2 (6 bases). CDR1 and CDR2 (germline): LGHNA, YSLEER. Trimming removed 0 bases from V and 2 bases from J, with 8 bases in between. CDR3 length equals 15 residues. DNA of the CDR3: TGCGCCAGCAGCCAAGAGGTAGCGGCCTACAATGAGCAGTTCTTC. The encoded protein is CASSQEVAAYNEQFF.

The rearrangement links TRBV4-1 to TRBJ1-5; D not resolved. V lost 2 bases and J 7 bases, leaving 21 bases between the germline ends. Germline CDR1 reads MGHRA; CDR2 reads YSYEKL. The CDR3 has 17 residues. CDR3 region: CASSQIWTAAAGQPQHF. Written as DNA, the CDR3 is TGCGCCAGCAGCCAAATATGGACGGCGGCGGCGGGGCAGCCCCAGCATTTT.

J is TRBJ2-5 and V is TRBV7-3; a weak D match, TRBD1 (5 bases). From germline, CDR1 is SGHTA and CDR2 FQGTGA. Trimming took 4 bases from V and 9 from J, leaving 9 bases between them. The CDR3 covers 11 residues. The CDR3 reads CASSSGKAQYF. The CDR3 nucleotides are TGTGCCAGCAGCTCAGGGAAAGCCCAGTACTTC.

This sequence joins TRBV28 and TRBJ2-2; 12 bases fit TRBD1. Germline CDR1 reads MDHEN; CDR2 reads SYDVKM. This CDR3 contains 18 residues. J was trimmed by 5 bases and V by 10 bases; bases with no gene match: 17. CDR3 coding DNA: TGTGCCACCTTGAGATTGGGGACAGGGGGCAGAGGAACCGGGGAGCTGTTTTTT. Amino acids: CATLRLGTGGRGTGELFF.

This CDR3 is CASNLGEDTQYF. DNA for the CDR3: TGTGCCAGCAACTTAGGAGAGGATACGCAGTATTTT. The chain has TRBV6-1 and TRBJ2-3; the D is unclear. Germline CDR1 is MNHNS and CDR2 is SASEGT. Trimming removed 7 bases from V and 6 bases from J, with 11 bases in between. The CDR3 has 12 residues.

This clone showed up just once. The chain recombines TRBV11-2 with TRBJ2-7, with a tentative D call TRBD2 (5 bases). CDR1 and CDR2 from the germline V gene are SGHAT and FQNNGV. This CDR3 is 14 amino acids long. Trimming cost V 5 bases and J 2 bases, with 13 bases left between them. For the CDR3, the DNA is TGTGCCAGCAGCCCCAGGCCGAGGGCCTACGAGCAGTACTTC. This translates into CASSPRPRAYEQYF.

The genes are TRBV19 and TRBJ2-7, with D unresolved. The germline V gene has CDR1 LNHDA and CDR2 SQIVND (reference sequence). V was clipped by 4 bases and J by 5 bases, with 12 bases between them. This CDR3 is 13 amino acids long. CDR3 region: CASSTPIRDEQYF. The CDR3 nucleotides read TGTGCCAGTAGTACCCCGATTCGGGACGAGCAGTACTTC.

J is TRBJ2-1 and V is TRBV27; 7 positions agree with TRBD2. Trimming at V came to 5 bases and at J to 5 bases, leaving 9 bases not matched to a gene. The CDR3 extends over 15 amino acids. Germline values: CDR1 MNHEY, CDR2 SMNVEV (reference sequence). The chain's CDR3 is CASSDGRPFNNEQFF. The CDR3 DNA sequence: TGTGCCAGCAGTGACGGGAGGCCCTTTAACAATGAGCAGTTCTTC.

The rearrangement joins TRBV5-8 to TRBJ2-7; D remains ambiguous. This CDR3 spans 11 amino acids. V gave up 4 bases and J gave up 4 bases, with 6 bases separating them. Germline V gives CDR1 SGHTS, CDR2 YDEGEE. This chain's CDR3 is CASSQVYEQYF. CDR3 nucleotide sequence: TGTGCCAGCAGCCAAGTATACGAGCAGTACTTC.

With respect to this clone: Relative to the germline gene, one junction end is altered; a read error may explain this. This sequence joins TRBV6-1 and TRBJ1-1, with D perhaps matching TRBD1 (6 bases). Germline V gene data show CDR1 as MNHNS and CDR2 as SASEGT. The CDR3 runs 12 residues. The CDR3 DNA follows: TGTGCCAGCAGTGGACATACCGGGACATCGGGGTTT. Translation gives CASSGHTGTSGF.

A remark on this clone: The sample holds other DNA sequences that translate to the same CDR3. CDR3 coding DNA: TGTGCCAGTAGTATCGGCAGGGTCACCGGGGAGCTGTTTTTT. Translation: CASSIGRVTGELFF. The V gene is TRBV19, the J gene TRBJ2-2; weak D call: TRBD1 (5 bases). The CDR3 covers 14 residues. V shed 3 bases and J shed 4 bases, with 9 bases lying between them. Germline V gene sequence: CDR1 LNHDA, CDR2 SQIVND (reference sequence).

The chain combines TRBV25-1 with TRBJ2-1; no clear D. The CDR3 spans 11 residues. V was cut by 7 bases and J by 5 bases, with 6 bases left in between. Germline CDR1 is MGHDK and CDR2 is SYGVNS. The CDR3 DNA reads TGTGCCAGCACTACCGACAATGAGCAGTTCTTC. Its protein product is CASTTDNEQFF.

This chain joins TRBV5-1 and TRBJ2-2; D gene uncertain. From germline, CDR1 is SGHRS and CDR2 YFSETQ. V was clipped by 4 bases and J by 5 bases, with 9 bases between them. This CDR3 has 13 amino acids. CDR3 bases: TGCGCCAGCAGCACCACGAGTACCGGGGAGCTGTTTTTT. Translation: CASSTTSTGELFF.

This chain links TRBV5-1 with TRBJ1-1, with 7 bases identical to TRBD1. Germline trimming cut 3 bases from V and 2 bases from J; bases unmatched to any gene: 7. The V gene's germline CDR1 is SGHRS and CDR2 YFSETQ. The length of the CDR3 is 15 residues. CDR3 residues: CASSSQGTDNTEAFF. The CDR3 DNA follows: TGCGCCAGCAGCTCCCAAGGGACAGATAACACTGAAGCTTTCTTT.

This clone was observed a single time. The chain is built from TRBV5-4 and TRBJ2-2, with D possibly TRBD2 on 6 matching bases. V was clipped by 2 bases and J by 6 bases, with 17 bases between them. The CDR3 extends over 16 amino acids. Per germline, CDR1 SGHNT and CDR2 YYREEE (reference sequence). CDR3 residues: CASSFRGGGVAGELFF. The CDR3 nucleotides read TGTGCCAGCAGCTTTCGGGGAGGTGGGGTCGCCGGGGAGCTGTTTTTT.

This clone was counted once. J is TRBJ2-5 and V is TRBV4-1; no clear D gene. Deletions cut 3 bases from V and 5 bases from J, with 13 bases between. The germline V gene encodes CDR1 MGHRA and CDR2 YSYEKL. The CDR3 loop spans 14 amino acids. DNA of the CDR3: TGCGCCAGCAGCCAGATGTTTGGGCACGAGACCCAGTACTTC. Translation gives CASSQMFGHETQYF.

The chain couples TRBV5-1 to TRBJ2-2, with D uncertain. Trimming removed 0 bases from V and 5 bases from J, with 8 bases in between. Germline V gene data show CDR1 as SGHRS and CDR2 as YFSETQ. The CDR3 consists of 14 residues. The CDR3 sequence: CASSLVSSTGELFF. CDR3 in DNA: TGCGCCAGCAGCTTGGTATCTTCAACCGGGGAGCTGTTTTTT.

J is TRBJ2-7 and V is TRBV10-3, with D perhaps matching TRBD2 (5 bases). The CDR3 consists of 12 residues. CDR1 and CDR2 from the germline V gene are ENHRY and SYGVKD. Trimming took 3 bases from V and 6 from J, leaving 9 bases between them. The CDR3 DNA sequence: TGTGCCATCAGTGAAATAGGGAGCGAGCAGTACTTC. Its protein is CAISEIGSEQYF.